In its sample, the clone carrying this T cell receptor (beta chain) was seen many times. RNA transcripts served as the template for amplifying TCR beta CDR3 regions. The TCR CDR3 was amplified in a first-round RT-PCR using the HTBI primer set. In TCRdb, the multiplex PCR reads were re-called with MiXCR into one record per CDR3 protein. The table shows approximately 410,000 distinct CDR3 sequences, with roughly 14% occurring only once. These data belong to a study of T cells in Graves' hyperthyroidism and ophthalmopathy. The CDR3 is made up of 13 amino acids. Trimming pared 6 bases from V and 2 bases from J, leaving 9 bases between. Germline assignment: CDR1 SNHLY and CDR2 FYNNEI.

This receptor was identified in a man between 18 and 29 years old with Graves' ophthalmopathy. The J gene is TRBJ2-3, the V gene TRBV2, with D perhaps TRBD1 (5 bases). Sequencing input: blood. The CDR3 DNA reads TGTGCCAGCAGGGCAGGGCACACAGATACGCAGTATTTT. Translating gives CASRAGHTDTQYF.